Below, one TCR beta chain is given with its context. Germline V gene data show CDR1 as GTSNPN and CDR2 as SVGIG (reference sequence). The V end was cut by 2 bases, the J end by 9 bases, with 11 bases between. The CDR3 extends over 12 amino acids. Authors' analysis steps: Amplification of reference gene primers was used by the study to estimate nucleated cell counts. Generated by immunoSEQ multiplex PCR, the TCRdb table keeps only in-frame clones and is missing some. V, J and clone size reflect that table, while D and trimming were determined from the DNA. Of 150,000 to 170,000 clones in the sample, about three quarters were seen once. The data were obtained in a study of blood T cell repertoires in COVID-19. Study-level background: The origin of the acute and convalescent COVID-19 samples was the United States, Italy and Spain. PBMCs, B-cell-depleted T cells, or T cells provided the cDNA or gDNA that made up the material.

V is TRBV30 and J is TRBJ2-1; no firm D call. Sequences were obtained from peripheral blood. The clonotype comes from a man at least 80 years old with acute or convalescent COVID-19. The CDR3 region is CAWSRPSLEQFF. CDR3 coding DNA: TGTGCCTGGAGTCGCCCGAGTCTTGAGCAGTTCTTC. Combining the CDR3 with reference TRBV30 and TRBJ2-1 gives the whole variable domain SQTIHQWPATLVQPVGSPLSLECTVEGTSNPNLYWYRQAAGRGLQLLFYSVGIGQISSEVPQNLSASRPQDRQFILSSKKLLLSDSGFYLCAWSRPSLEQFFGPGTRLTVL.